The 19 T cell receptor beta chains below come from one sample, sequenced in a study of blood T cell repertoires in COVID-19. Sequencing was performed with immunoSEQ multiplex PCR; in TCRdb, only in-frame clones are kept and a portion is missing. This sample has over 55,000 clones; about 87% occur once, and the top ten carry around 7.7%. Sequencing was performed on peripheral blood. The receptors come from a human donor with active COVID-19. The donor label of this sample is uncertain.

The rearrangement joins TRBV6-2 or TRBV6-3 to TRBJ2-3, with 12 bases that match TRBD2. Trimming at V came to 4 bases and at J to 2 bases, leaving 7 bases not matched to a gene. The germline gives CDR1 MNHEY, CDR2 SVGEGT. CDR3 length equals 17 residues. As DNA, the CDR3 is TGTGCCAGCAGTTCTGGACTAGCGGGAAGTTACACAGATACGCAGTATTTT. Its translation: CASSSGLAGSYTDTQYF.

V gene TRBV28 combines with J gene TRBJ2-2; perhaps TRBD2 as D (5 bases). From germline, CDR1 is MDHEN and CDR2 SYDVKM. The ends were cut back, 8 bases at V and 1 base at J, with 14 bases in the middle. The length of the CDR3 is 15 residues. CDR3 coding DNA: TGTGCCAGCGATACTGCGGGTGTGAACACCGGGGAGCTGTTTTTT. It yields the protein CASDTAGVNTGELFF.

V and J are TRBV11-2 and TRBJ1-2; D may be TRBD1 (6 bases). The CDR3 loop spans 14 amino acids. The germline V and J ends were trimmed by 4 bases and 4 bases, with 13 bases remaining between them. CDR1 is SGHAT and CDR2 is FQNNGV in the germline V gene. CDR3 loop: CASSSRTEVYGYTF. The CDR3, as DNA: TGTGCCAGCAGCTCCCGGACAGAAGTCTATGGCTACACCTTC.

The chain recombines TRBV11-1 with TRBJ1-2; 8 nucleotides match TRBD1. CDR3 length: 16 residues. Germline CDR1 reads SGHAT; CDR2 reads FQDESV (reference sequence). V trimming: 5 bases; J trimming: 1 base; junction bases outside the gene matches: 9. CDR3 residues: CASSPGTGAINYGYTF. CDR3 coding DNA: TGTGCCAGCAGCCCGGGGACAGGAGCCATTAACTATGGCTACACCTTC.

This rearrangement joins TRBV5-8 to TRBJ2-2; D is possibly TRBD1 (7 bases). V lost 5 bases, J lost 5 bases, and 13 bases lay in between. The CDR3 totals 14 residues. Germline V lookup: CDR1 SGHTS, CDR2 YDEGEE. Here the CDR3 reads CASRRRGQTGELFF. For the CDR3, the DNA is TGTGCCAGCAGAAGGAGGGGGCAAACCGGGGAGCTGTTTTTT.

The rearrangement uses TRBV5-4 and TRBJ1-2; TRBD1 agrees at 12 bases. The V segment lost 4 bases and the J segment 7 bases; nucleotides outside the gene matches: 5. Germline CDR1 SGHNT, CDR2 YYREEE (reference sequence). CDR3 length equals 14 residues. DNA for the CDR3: TGTGCCAGCAGCCCGGGACAGGGGGCGTTTGGCTACACCTTC. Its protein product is CASSPGQGAFGYTF.

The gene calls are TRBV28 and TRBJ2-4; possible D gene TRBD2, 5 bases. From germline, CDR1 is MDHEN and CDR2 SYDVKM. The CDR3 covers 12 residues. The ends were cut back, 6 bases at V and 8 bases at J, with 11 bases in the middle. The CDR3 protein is CASSLRDYIQYF. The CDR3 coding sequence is TGTGCCAGCAGCTTGAGGGATTACATTCAGTACTTC.

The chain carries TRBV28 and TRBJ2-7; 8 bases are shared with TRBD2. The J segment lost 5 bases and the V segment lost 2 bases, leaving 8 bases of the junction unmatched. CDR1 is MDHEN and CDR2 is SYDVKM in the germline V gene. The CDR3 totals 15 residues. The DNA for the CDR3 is TGTGCCAGCAGTTTAGAGGCGGGAGGCAGGGACGAGCAGTACTTC. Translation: CASSLEAGGRDEQYF.

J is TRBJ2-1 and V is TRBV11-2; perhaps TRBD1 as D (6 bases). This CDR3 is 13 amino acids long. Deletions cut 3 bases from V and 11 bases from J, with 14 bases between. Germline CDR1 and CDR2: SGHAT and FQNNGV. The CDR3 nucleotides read TGTGCCAGCAGCTTTGGTCCACAGGGTCAGCAGTTCTTC. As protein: CASSFGPQGQQFF.

The CDR3 region has the DNA TGTGCCAGCAGCTATCAGGGAATCGGTGAGCAGTTCTTC. This sequence encodes CASSYQGIGEQFF. This chain links TRBV7-3 with TRBJ2-1; D might be TRBD1 (5 bases). The CDR3 totals 13 residues. V was cut by 4 bases and J by 9 bases, with 13 bases left in between. Germline values: CDR1 SGHTA, CDR2 FQGTGA.

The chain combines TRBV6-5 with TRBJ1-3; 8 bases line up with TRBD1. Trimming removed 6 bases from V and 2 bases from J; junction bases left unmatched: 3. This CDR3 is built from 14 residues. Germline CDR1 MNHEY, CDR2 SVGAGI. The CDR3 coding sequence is TGTGCCAGCAGACCGACAGGGGCTGGAAACACCATATATTTT. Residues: CASRPTGAGNTIYF.

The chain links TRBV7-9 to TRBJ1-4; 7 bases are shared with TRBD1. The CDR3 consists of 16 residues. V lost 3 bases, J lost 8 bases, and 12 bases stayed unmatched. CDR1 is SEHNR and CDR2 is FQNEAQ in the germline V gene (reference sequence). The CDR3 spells CASSFMGRQGGEKLFF. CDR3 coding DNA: TGTGCCAGCAGCTTTATGGGTCGACAGGGTGGGGAAAAACTGTTTTTT.

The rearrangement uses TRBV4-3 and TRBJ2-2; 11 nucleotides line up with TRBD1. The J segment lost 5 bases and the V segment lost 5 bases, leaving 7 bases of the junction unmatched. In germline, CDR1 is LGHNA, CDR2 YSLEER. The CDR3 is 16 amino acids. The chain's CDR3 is CASSSGTGGGTGELFF. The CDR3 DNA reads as TGCGCCAGCAGCAGTGGGACAGGGGGGGGAACCGGGGAGCTGTTTTTT.

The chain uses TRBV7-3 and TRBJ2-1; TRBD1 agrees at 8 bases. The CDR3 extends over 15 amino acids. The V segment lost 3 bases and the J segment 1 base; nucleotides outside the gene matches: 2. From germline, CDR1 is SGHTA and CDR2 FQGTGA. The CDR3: CASSFDRGSYNEQFF. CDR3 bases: TGTGCCAGCAGCTTCGACAGGGGTTCCTACAATGAGCAGTTCTTC. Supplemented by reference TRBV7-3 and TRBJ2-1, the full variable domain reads GAGVSQTPSNKVTEKGKYVELRCDPISGHTALYWYRQSLGQGPEFLIYFQGTGAADDSGLPNDRFFAVRPEGSVSTLKIQRTERGDSAVYLCASSFDRGSYNEQFFGPGTRLTVL.

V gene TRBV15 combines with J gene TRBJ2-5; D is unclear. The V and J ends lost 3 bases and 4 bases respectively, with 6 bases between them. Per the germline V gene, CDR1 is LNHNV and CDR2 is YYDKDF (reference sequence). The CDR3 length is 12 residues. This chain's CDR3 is CATSREPETQYF. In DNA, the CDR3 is TGTGCCACCAGCAGGGAGCCAGAGACCCAGTACTTC.

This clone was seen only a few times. CDR3 coding DNA: TGTGCCAGCAGTTACCGACTGACAGGGCCCGACCATCAGCCCCAGCATTTT. This sequence encodes CASSYRLTGPDHQPQHF. The chain carries TRBV6-2 or TRBV6-3 and TRBJ1-5; 7 bases are a match to TRBD1. The CDR3 sequence is 17 residues long. V shed 2 bases, J shed 5 bases, and the junction held 12 bases outside the gene matches. CDR1 and CDR2 (germline): MNHEY, SVGEGT.

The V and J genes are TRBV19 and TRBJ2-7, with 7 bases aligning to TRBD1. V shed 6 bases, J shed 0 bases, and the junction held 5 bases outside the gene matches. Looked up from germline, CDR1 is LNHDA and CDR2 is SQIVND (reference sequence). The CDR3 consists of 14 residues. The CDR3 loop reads CASRDRKLSYEQYF. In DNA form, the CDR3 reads TGTGCCAGTAGGGACAGGAAGCTCTCCTACGAGCAGTACTTC.

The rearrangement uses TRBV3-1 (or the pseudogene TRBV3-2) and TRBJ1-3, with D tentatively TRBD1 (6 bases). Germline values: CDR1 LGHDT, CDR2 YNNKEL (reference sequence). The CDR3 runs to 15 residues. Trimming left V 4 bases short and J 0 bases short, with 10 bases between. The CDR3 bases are TGTGCCAGCAGCCCCGACAGGAACTCTGGAAACACCATATATTTT. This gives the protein CASSPDRNSGNTIYF.

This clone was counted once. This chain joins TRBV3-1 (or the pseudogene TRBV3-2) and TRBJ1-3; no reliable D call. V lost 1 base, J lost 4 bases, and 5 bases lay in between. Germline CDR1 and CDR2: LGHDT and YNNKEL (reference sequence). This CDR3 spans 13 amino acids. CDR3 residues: CASSQAGGNTIYF. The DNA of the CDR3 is TGTGCCAGCAGCCAAGCAGGAGGAAACACCATATATTTT.